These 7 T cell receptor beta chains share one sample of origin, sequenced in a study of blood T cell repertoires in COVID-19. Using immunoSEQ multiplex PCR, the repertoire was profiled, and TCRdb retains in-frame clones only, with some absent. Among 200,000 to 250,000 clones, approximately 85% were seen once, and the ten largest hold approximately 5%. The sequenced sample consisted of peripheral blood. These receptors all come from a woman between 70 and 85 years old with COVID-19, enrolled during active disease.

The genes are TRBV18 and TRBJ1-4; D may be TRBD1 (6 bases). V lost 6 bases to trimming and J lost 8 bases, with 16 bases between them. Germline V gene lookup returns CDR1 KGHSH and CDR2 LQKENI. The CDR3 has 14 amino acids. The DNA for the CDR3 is TGTGCCAGCTCTCAACAGGGAACGGGAGAAAAACTGTTTTTT. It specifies CASSQQGTGEKLFF.

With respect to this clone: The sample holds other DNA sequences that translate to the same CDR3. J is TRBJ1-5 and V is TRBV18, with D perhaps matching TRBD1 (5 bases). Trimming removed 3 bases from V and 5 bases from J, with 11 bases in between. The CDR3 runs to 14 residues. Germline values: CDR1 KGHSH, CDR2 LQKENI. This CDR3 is CASSPQGSDQPQHF. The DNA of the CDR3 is TGTGCCAGCTCACCCCAGGGATCCGATCAGCCCCAGCATTTT.

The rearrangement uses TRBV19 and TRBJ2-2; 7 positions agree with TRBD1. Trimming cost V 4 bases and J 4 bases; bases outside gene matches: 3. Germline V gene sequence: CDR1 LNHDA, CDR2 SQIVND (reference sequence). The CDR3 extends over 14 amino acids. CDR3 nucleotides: TGTGCCAGTAGTAGGGGACAGTTCACCGGGGAGCTGTTTTTT. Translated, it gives CASSRGQFTGELFF.

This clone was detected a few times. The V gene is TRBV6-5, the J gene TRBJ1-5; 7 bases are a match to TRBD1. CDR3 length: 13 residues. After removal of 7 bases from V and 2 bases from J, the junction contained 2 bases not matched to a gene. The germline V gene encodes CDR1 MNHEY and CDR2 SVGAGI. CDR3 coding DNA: TGTGCCAGCAATGGACAGGGCAATCAGCCCCAGCATTTT. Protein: CASNGQGNQPQHF.

CDR3 nucleotide sequence: TGTGCCAGTAGTCAGGTCTGGACTAGCGGGAACAATGAGCAGTTCTTC. This sequence encodes CASSQVWTSGNNEQFF. This sequence joins TRBV19 and TRBJ2-1; TRBD2 agrees at 12 bases. The V and J ends lost 5 bases and 5 bases, in that order; junction bases with no gene match: 7. Germline CDR1 and CDR2: LNHDA and SQIVND (reference sequence). The length of the CDR3 is 16 residues.

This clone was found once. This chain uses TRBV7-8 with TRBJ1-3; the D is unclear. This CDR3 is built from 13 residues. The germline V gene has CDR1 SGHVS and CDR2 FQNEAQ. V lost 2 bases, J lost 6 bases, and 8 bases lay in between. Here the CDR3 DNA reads TGTGCCAGCAGCTTAAAGATAGAAAACACCATATATTTT. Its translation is CASSLKIENTIYF.

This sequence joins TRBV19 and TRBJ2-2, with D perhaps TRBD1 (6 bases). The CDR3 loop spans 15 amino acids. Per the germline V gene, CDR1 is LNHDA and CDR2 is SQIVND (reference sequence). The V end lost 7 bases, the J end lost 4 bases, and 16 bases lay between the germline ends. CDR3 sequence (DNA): TGTGCCAGTACCTTACAGGGAAGGGGCACCGGGGAGCTGTTTTTT. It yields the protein CASTLQGRGTGELFF. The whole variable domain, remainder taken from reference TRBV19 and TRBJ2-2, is DGGITQSPKYLFRKEGQNVTLSCEQNLNHDAMYWYRQDPGQGLRLIYYSQIVNDFQKGDIAEGYSVSREKKESFPLTVTSAQKNPTAFYLCASTLQGRGTGELFFGEGSRLTVL.